This T cell receptor (beta chain) is drawn from a study of blood T cells in healthy people across ages. Primers used in a second PCR of about 7 to 12 cycles were a sample-barcoded 5' primer and a J-beta primer mix. MiXCR was run by TCRdb on the 5' RACE reads, yielding one entry per CDR3 protein. The repertoire holds over 1.5 million distinct CDR3 sequences, with around 50% as singletons. CDR1 and CDR2 from the germline V gene are SGHDT and YYEEEE. The CDR3 runs to 14 residues. The sequenced sample consisted of blood. The sequence was obtained from a woman in her 40s in good health. V usage is TRBV5-6 and J usage is TRBJ2-5; D is possibly TRBD2 (6 bases). The J call may be in error: the DNA end matches TRBJ2-7 better. As DNA, the CDR3 is TGTGCCAGCAGCCCCGCGGGGTCTTTCTACGAGCAGTACTTC. This gives the protein CASSPAGSFYEQYF.